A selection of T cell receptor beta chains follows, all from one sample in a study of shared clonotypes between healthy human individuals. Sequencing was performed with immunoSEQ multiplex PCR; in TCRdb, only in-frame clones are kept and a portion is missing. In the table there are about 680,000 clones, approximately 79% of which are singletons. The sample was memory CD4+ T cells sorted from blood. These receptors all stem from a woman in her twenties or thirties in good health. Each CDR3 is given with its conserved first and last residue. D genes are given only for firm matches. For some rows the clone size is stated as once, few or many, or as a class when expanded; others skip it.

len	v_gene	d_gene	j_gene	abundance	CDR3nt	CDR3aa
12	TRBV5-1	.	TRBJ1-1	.	TGCGCCAGCAGCCGAGATTACACTGAAGCTTTCTTT	CASSRDYTEAFF
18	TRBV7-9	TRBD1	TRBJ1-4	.	TGTGCCAGCAGCTTTTATAGGTCCGGGACAGGGGTGGATGAAAAACTGTTTTTT	CASSFYRSGTGVDEKLFF
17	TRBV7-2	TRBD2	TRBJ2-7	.	TGTGCCAGCAGCTTAAGCCGACTAGCGGGAGGCGTCGACGAGCAGTACTTC	CASSLSRLAGGVDEQYF
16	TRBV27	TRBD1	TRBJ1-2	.	TGTGCCAGCAGTTCCAGGACAGGGTGGGCTTTCTATGGCTACACCTTC	CASSSRTGWAFYGYTF
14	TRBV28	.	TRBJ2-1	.	TGTGCCAGCACGGCGGTCGGACTATACAATGAGCAGTTCTTC	CASTAVGLYNEQFF
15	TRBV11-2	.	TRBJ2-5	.	TGTGCCAGCAGCTTAGGGAGGGGGGCCCAAGAGACCCAGTACTTC	CASSLGRGAQETQYF
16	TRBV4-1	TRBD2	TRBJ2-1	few	TGCGCCAGCAGCCCGGTAGTTAGCGGGGTATACAATGAGCAGTTCTTC	CASSPVVSGVYNEQFF
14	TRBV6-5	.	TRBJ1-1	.	TGTGCCAGCAGTATGGGACGTCTGAGCACTGAAGCTTTCTTT	CASSMGRLSTEAFF
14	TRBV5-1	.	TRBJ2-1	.	TGCGCCAGCAGTATCCCAACGGGAGCCGATGAGCAGTTCTTC	CASSIPTGADEQFF
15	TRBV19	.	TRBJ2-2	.	TGTGCCAGTAGTATGAACGCGAGGAATAACGGGGAGCTGTTTTTT	CASSMNARNNGELFF
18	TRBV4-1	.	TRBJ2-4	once	TGCGCCAGCAGCCACGGCAGAGGGCGAGGTATTGCCAAAAACATTCAGTACTTC	CASSHGRGRGIAKNIQYF
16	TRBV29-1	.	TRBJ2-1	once	TGCAGCGTTGGCTTGGGGGGGCAAGGAGGGGACAATGAGCAGTTCTTC	CSVGLGGQGGDNEQFF
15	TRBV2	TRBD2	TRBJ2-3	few	TGTGCCAGCAGTAAACTAGCGGGTGGGGCAGATACGCAGTATTTT	CASSKLAGGADTQYF
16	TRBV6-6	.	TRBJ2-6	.	TGTGCCAGCAGGTGGGGCGGAGGCTTCGGGGCCAACGTCCTGACTTTC	CASRWGGGFGANVLTF
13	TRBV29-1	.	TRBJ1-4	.	TGCAGCGTTTCTCGACAGTCTAATGAAAAACTGTTTTTT	CSVSRQSNEKLFF
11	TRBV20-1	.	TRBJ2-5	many	TGCAGTGCTAGCAGGGCAGAGACCCAGTACTTC	CSASRAETQYF